These 7 T cell receptor beta chains share one sample of origin, sequenced in a study of blood T cell repertoires in COVID-19. Clones were read by immunoSEQ multiplex PCR, and TCRdb kept only the in-frame ones, dropping some. The sample lists around 220,000 clones; about 82% were seen once. Sequenced input: peripheral blood. These receptor sequences come from a woman at least 80 years old with acute or convalescent COVID-19.

The gene calls are TRBV11-2 and TRBJ1-1; perhaps TRBD1 as D (6 bases). Deletions cut 5 bases from V and 1 base from J, with 11 bases between. The CDR3 has 14 residues. Germline CDR1 is SGHAT and CDR2 is FQNNGV. The CDR3 reads CASSGQSGNTEAFF. The DNA for the CDR3 is TGTGCCAGCAGCGGACAGTCAGGGAACACTGAAGCTTTCTTT.

The V and J genes are TRBV6-2 or TRBV6-3 and TRBJ2-7; D is perhaps TRBD2 (6 bases). Germline V gene data show CDR1 as MNHEY and CDR2 as SVGEGT. The CDR3 is made up of 13 amino acids. V was shortened by 5 bases and J by 6 bases, with 14 bases between the two germline ends. In DNA, the CDR3 is TGTGCCAGCAGTCTCGACATGCGGGGCGAGCAGTACTTC. It codes for CASSLDMRGEQYF.

The V and J genes are TRBV28 and TRBJ1-2; TRBD1 agrees at 9 bases. The CDR3 extends over 14 amino acids. Germline V CDR1 and CDR2: MDHEN, SYDVKM. V was clipped by 4 bases and J by 9 bases; unmatched bases: 9. The CDR3 sequence: CASSSIGQGRRYTF. Written as DNA, the CDR3 is TGTGCCAGCAGTTCAATAGGACAGGGGAGGCGCTACACCTTC.

The V and J genes are TRBV25-1 and TRBJ1-1, with unresolved D. Germline CDR1 is MGHDK and CDR2 is SYGVNS. The ends were cut back, 8 bases at V and 0 bases at J, with 13 bases in the middle. The CDR3 covers 14 residues. The CDR3 nucleotides read TGTGCCAGCCGGGGAGATGCTGTGAACACTGAAGCTTTCTTT. It yields the protein CASRGDAVNTEAFF.

The gene calls are TRBV5-4 and TRBJ2-7, with TRBD1 matching over 11 bases. With 4 bases clipped from V and 6 bases from J, the junction kept 6 bases outside the gene matches. The CDR3 contains 14 residues. Germline V gene data show CDR1 as SGHNT and CDR2 as YYREEE (reference sequence). CDR3 nucleotides: TGTGCCAGCAGCAAAGGACAGGGGGCGGGCGAGCAGTACTTC. Its translation: CASSKGQGAGEQYF.

The chain employs TRBV5-1 and TRBJ2-3; 14 bases are a match to TRBD2. The CDR3 consists of 15 residues. Germline CDR1 and CDR2: SGHRS and YFSETQ. J lost 6 bases, V lost 4 bases, and 4 bases had no gene match. The CDR3: CASSEGTSGSDTQYF. The CDR3 DNA reads as TGCGCCAGCAGCGAAGGGACTAGCGGGAGTGATACGCAGTATTTT. The full variable domain, its missing parts supplied by reference TRBV5-1 and TRBJ2-3, is KAGVTQTPRYLIKTRGQQVTLSCSPISGHRSVSWYQQTPGQGLQFLFEYFSETQRNKGNFPGRFSGRQFSNSRSEMNVSTLELGDSALYLCASSEGTSGSDTQYFGPGTRLTVL.

This chain uses TRBV5-1 with TRBJ2-2; the match to TRBD1 covers 7 bases. CDR3 length: 15 amino acids. V dropped 0 bases and J dropped 5; count of bases not matched to a gene: 4. CDR1 SGHRS and CDR2 YFSETQ come from the germline V gene. CDR3: CASSLAGRGTGELFF. CDR3 in DNA: TGCGCCAGCAGCTTGGCCGGCAGGGGGACCGGGGAGCTGTTTTTT.